Reported below is one T cell receptor (beta chain). Its antigen is as yet unknown. CFSE-labeled sorted T cells met regulatory or mature dendritic cells for 4 to 6 days. Naive CD45RA+ and memory CD45RO+ CD4+ or CD8+ T cells were FACS-sorted. The data stem from a study of regulatory dendritic cells for organ transplantation. Study-level information: Dendritic cell cultures received LPS on day 6.

Only in-frame clones appear in the TCRdb table, and some are missing; sequencing was by immunoSEQ multiplex PCR. In the table there are over 20,000 clones, 75% to 90% of which are singletons. General study findings and limits: Regulatory dendritic cells appeared to expand memory CD8+ clones less than mature ones.

Trimming pared 8 bases from V and 6 bases from J, leaving 11 bases between. The CDR3 consists of 12 residues. CDR1 is SEHNR, CDR2 FQNEAQ, per germline (reference sequence). The receptor comes from a human donor in good health. This chain uses TRBV7-9 with TRBJ2-1; D not resolved. The specimen was naive CD4+ T cells from blood cultured with regulatory dendritic cells. Subset in this sample: CD45RA+ naive T cells. For the CDR3, the DNA is TGTGCCAGCCAAGGCAGTTCCAATGAGCAGTTCTTC. It specifies CASQGSSNEQFF. The full variable domain, its missing parts supplied by reference TRBV7-9 and TRBJ2-1, is DTGVSQNPRHKITKRGQNVTFRCDPISEHNRLYWYRQTLGQGPEFLTYFQNEAQLEKSRLLSDRFSAERPKGSFSTLEIQRTEQGDSAMYLCASQGSSNEQFFGPGTRLTVL.